The clone carrying this TCR beta chain was recorded once. Its matching antigen is unknown. This record comes from a study of cytomegalovirus exposure and HLA in healthy donors. Study results and caveats: Per a prior analysis, the majority of TCR beta V segments were productive roughly 87% or roughly 30% of the time.

Amplification used 60 Vbeta primers and 13 Jbeta primers. Sequencing was performed with immunoSEQ multiplex PCR; in TCRdb, only in-frame clones are kept and a portion is missing. The repertoire consists of 150,000 to 200,000 clones, with around 82% occurring once and the leading ten covering about 0.25%. The CDR3 is 14 amino acids. CDR1 and CDR2 from the germline V gene are SNHLY and FYNNEI. V lost 6 bases to trimming and J lost 2 bases; unmatched junction nucleotides: 7. The chain joins TRBV2 to TRBJ2-7; 7 bases line up with TRBD1. This TCR came from a boy between 10 and 17 years old in good health and CMV-seronegative. Sequenced sample: PBMCs. Here the CDR3 DNA reads TGTGCCAGCAGGCCCAGGACAGGTACCTACGAGCAGTACTTC. Translated: CASRPRTGTYEQYF.